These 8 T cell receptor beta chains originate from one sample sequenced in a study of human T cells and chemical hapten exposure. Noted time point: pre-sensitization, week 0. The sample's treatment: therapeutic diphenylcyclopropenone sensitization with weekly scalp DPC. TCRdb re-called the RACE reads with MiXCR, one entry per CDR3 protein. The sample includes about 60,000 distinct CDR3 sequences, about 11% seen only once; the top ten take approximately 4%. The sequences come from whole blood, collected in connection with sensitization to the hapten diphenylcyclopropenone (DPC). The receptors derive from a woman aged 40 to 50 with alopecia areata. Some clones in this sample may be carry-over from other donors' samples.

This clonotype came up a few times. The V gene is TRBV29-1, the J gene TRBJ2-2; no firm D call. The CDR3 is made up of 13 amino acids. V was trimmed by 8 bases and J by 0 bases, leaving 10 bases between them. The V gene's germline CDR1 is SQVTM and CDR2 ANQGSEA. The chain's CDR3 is CSCDQANTGELFF. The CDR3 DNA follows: TGCAGCTGCGATCAGGCGAACACCGGGGAGCTGTTTTTT.

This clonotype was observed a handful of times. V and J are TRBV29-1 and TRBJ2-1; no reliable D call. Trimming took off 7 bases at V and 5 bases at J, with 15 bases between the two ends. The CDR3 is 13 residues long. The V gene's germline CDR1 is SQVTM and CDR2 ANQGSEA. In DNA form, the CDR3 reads TGCAGCGCCGATCTAACGGCCCACAATGAGCAGTTCTTC. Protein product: CSADLTAHNEQFF.

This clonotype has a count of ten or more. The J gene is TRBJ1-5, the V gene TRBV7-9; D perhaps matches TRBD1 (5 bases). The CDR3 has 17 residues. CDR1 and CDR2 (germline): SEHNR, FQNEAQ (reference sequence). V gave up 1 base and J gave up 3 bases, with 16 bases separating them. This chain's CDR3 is CASSLGSGGRANQPQHF. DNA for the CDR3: TGTGCCAGCAGCTTAGGATCCGGAGGCAGGGCCAATCAGCCCCAGCATTTT.

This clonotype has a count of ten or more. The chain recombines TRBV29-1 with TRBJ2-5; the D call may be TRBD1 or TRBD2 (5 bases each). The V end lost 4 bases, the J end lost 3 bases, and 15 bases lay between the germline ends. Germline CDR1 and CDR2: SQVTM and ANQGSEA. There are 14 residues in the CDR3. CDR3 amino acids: CSVVGAKHEETQYF. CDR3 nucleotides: TGCAGCGTTGTCGGGGCCAAACACGAAGAGACCCAGTACTTC.

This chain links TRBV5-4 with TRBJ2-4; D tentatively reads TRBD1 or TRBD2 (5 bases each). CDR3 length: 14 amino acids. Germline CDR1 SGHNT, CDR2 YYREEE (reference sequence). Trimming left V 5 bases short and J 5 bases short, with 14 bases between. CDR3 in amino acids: CASSQPGRENIQYF. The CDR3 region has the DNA TGTGCCAGCAGTCAACCAGGGCGGGAAAACATTCAGTACTTC.

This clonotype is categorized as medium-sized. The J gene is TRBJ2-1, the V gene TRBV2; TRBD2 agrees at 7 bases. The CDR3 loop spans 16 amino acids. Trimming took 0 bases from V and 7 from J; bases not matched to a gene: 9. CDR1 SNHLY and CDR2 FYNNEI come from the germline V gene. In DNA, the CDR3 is TGTGCCAGCAGTGAAGCGCGGAGGGAGGGCCGGAATGAGCAGTTCTTC. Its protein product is CASSEARREGRNEQFF.

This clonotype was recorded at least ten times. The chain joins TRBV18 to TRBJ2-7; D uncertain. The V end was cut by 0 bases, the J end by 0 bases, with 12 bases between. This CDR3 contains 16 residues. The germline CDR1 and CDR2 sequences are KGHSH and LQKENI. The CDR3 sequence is CASSPPRGGSSYEQYF. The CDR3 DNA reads TGTGCCAGCTCACCACCAAGAGGCGGATCCTCCTACGAGCAGTACTTC.

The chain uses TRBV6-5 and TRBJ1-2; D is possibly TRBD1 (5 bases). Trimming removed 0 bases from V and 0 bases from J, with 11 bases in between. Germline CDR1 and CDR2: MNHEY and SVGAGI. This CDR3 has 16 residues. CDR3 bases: TGTGCCAGCAGTTACTCGGGGGTGGAAGCTAACTATGGCTACACCTTC. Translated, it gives CASSYSGVEANYGYTF.